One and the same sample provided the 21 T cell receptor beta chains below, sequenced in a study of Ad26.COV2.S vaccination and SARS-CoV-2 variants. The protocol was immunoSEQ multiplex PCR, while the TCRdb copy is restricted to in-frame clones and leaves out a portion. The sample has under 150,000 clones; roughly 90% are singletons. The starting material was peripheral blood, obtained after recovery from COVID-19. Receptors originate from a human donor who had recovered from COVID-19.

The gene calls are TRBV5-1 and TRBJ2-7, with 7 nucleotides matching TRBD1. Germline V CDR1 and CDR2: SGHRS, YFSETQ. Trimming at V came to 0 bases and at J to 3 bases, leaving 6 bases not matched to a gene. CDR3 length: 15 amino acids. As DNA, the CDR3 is TGCGCCAGCAGCTTGGGTGGGACAGCCATCTACGAGCAGTACTTC. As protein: CASSLGGTAIYEQYF.

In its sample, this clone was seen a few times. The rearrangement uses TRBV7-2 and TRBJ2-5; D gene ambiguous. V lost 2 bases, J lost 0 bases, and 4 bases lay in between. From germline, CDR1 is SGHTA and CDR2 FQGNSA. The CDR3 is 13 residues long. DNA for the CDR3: TGTGCCAGCAGCTTAAGTTACCAAGAGACCCAGTACTTC. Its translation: CASSLSYQETQYF.

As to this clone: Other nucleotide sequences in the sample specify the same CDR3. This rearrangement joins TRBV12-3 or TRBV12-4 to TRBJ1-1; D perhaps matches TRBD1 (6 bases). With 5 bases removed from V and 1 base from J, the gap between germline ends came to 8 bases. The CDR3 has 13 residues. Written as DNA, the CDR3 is TGTGCCAGCAGTGACAGGCCGAACACTGAAGCTTTCTTT. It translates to CASSDRPNTEAFF.

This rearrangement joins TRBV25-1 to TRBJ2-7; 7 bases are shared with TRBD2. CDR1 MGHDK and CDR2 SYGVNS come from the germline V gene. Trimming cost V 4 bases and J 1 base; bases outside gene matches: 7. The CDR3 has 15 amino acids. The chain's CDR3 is CASSGASGESYEQYF. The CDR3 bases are TGTGCCAGCAGTGGTGCGAGCGGGGAGTCCTACGAGCAGTACTTC.

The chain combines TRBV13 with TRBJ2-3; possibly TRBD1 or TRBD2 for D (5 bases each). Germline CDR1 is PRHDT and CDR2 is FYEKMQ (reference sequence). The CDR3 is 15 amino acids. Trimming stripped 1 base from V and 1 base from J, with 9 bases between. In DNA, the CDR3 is TGTGCCAGCAGCTTAGCCCAGGGACGCACAGATACGCAGTATTTT. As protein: CASSLAQGRTDTQYF.

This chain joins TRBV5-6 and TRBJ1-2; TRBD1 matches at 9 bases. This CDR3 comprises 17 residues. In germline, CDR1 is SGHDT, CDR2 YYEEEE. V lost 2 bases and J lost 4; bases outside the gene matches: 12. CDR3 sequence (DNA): TGTGCCAGCAGCTTACTCACGGGACAGGGAACGGTCTATGGCTACACCTTC. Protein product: CASSLLTGQGTVYGYTF.

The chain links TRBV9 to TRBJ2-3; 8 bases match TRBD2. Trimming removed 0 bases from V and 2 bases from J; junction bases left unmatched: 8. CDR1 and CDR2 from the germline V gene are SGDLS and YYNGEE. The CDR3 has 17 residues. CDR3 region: CASSVDWTGGNTDTQYF. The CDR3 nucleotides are TGTGCCAGCAGCGTAGATTGGACGGGGGGGAACACAGATACGCAGTATTTT.

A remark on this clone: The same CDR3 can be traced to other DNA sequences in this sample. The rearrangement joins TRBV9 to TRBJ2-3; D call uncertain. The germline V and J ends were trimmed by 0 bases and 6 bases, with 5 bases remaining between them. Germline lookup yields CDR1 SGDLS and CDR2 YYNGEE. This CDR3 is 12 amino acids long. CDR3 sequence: CASSVGSDTQYF. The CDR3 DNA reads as TGTGCCAGCAGCGTAGGTTCCGATACGCAGTATTTT.

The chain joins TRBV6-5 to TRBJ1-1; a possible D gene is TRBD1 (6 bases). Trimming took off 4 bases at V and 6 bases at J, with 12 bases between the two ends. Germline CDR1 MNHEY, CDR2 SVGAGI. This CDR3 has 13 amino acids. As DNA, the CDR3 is TGTGCCAGCAGTTTTTCACAGGGAGCTGAAGCTTTCTTT. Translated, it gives CASSFSQGAEAFF.

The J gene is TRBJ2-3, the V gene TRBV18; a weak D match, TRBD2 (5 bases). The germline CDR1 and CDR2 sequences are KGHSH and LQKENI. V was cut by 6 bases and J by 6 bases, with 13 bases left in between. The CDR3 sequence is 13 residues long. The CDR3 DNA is TGTGCCAGCTCCCGGATAGAGGGTGATACGCAGTATTTT. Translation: CASSRIEGDTQYF.

Written as DNA, the CDR3 is TGTGCCAGCAGCTTAGAACAGGGCCGCGGCTACACCTTC. Translated: CASSLEQGRGYTF. The chain combines TRBV7-2 with TRBJ1-2, with D possibly being TRBD1 (6 bases). Germline lookup yields CDR1 SGHTA and CDR2 FQGNSA. V was trimmed by 1 base and J by 8 bases, leaving 11 bases between them. The CDR3 extends over 13 amino acids.

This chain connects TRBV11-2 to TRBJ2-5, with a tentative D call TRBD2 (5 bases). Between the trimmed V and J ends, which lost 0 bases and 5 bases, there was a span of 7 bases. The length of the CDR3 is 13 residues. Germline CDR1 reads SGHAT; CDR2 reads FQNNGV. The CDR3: CASSLDRGETQYF. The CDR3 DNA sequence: TGTGCCAGCAGCTTAGATCGAGGGGAGACCCAGTACTTC.

CDR3 in amino acids: CAWSVRGYYGYTF. In DNA form, the CDR3 reads TGTGCCTGGAGTGTACGAGGGTACTATGGCTACACCTTC. V usage is TRBV30 and J usage is TRBJ1-2; no firm D call. Trimming took 0 bases from V and 3 from J, leaving 8 bases between them. CDR1 GTSNPN and CDR2 SVGIG come from the germline V gene (reference sequence). The CDR3 contains 13 residues.

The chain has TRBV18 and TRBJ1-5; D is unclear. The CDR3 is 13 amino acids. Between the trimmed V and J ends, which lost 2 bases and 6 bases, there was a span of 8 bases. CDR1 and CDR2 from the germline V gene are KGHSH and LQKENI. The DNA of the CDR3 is TGTGCCAGCTCACCAGATAATGGTCAGCCCCAGCATTTT. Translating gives CASSPDNGQPQHF. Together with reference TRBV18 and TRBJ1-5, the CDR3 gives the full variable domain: NAGVMQNPRHLVRRRGQEARLRCSPMKGHSHVYWYRQLPEEGLKFMVYLQKENIIDESGMPKERFSAEFPKEGPSILRIQQVVRGDSAAYFCASSPDNGQPQHFGDGTRLSIL.

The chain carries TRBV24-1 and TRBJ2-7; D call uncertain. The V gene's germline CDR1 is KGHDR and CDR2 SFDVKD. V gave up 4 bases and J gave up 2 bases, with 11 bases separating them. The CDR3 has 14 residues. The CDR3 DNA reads TGTGCCACCAGTGACCACCGATCTCCCTACGAGCAGTACTTC. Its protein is CATSDHRSPYEQYF.

The CDR3 bases are TGTGCCAGCAGCAAAGAGGGGGCTCGAACAGATACGCAGTATTTT. Encoded protein: CASSKEGARTDTQYF. The chain uses TRBV21-1 and TRBJ2-3; the D call of TRBD1 is as the table states it, not checked on the DNA. TRBV21-1 is a pseudogene. This CDR3 is built from 15 residues.

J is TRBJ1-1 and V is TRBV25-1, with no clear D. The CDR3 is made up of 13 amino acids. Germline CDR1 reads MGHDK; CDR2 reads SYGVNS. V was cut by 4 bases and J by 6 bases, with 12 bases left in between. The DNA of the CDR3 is TGTGCCAGCAGTGGCCCCTCAGGTTCTGAAGCTTTCTTT. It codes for CASSGPSGSEAFF.

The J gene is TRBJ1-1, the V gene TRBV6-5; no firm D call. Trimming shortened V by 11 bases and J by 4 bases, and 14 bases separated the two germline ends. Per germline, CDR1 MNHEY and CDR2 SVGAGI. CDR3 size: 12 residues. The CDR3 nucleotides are TGTGCCGCCAGCCCGAGCGGCACTGAAGCTTTCTTT. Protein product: CAASPSGTEAFF.

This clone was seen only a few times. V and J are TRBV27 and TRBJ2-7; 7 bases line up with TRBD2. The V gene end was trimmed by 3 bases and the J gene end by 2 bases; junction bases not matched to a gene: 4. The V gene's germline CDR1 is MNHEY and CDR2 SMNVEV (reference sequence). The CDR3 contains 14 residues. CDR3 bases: TGTGCCAGCAGTTTTGGTAGCGGGCCCTACGAGCAGTACTTC. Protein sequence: CASSFGSGPYEQYF.

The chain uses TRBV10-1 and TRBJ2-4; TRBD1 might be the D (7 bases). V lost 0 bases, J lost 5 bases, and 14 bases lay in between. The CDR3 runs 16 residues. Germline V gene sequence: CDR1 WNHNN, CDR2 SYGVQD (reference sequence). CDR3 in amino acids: CASSESRGAGENIQYF. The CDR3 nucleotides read TGCGCCAGCAGTGAGTCCAGGGGGGCAGGGGAAAACATTCAGTACTTC.

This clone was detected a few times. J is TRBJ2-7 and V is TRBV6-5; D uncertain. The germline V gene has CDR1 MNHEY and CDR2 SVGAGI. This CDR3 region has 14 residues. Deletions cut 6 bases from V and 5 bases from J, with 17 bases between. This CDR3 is CASSLKGKRDEQYF. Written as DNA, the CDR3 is TGTGCCAGCAGCTTAAAAGGAAAGAGAGACGAGCAGTACTTC.